The rows below give T cell receptor beta chains drawn from one sample of a study of T cell responses to AZD1222 COVID-19 vaccine. TCRdb keeps only in-frame clones here, not all; method: immunoSEQ multiplex PCR. Altogether about 150,000 clones are present, 90% being singletons, with the ten largest covering around 2.9%. The specimen was peripheral blood, collected on day 0 of AZD1222 vaccination. Receptors were obtained from an adult in good health. The CDR3 runs from the conserved cysteine through the conserved F or W. The D gene is left open where the match is weak. Size values are once, few and many counts, or a class for expanded clones, and some rows have none.

size,V,length,D,J,DNA,CDR3
-,TRBV5-4,11,-,TRBJ2-7,TGTGCCAGCAGCCTGGGGGGTGAGCAGTACTTC,CASSLGGEQYF
-,TRBV4-3,18,-,TRBJ1-3,TGCGCCAGCAGCCAAGATGTCTCACAGGGCCACTCTGGAAACACCATATATTTT,CASSQDVSQGHSGNTIYF
-,TRBV7-9,14,-,TRBJ1-4,TGTGCCAGCAGCCCCTTCAAGGCTAATGAAAAACTGTTTTTT,CASSPFKANEKLFF
once,TRBV3-1/TRBV3-2,13,-,TRBJ2-1,TGTGCCAGCAGCCACCGACTTGACAATGAGCAGTTCTTC,CASSHRLDNEQFF
once,TRBV19,14,-,TRBJ1-5,TGTGCCAGTAGTATGGGAGTTAGCAATCAGCCCCAGCATTTT,CASSMGVSNQPQHF
-,TRBV19,14,TRBD2,TRBJ2-1,TGTGCCAGTAGTATAGGGCCACTAGCGCGCGAGCAGTTCTTC,CASSIGPLAREQFF
-,TRBV4-1,14,TRBD1,TRBJ1-1,TGCGCCAGCAGCCATACAGGGGGCAACACTGAAGCTTTCTTT,CASSHTGGNTEAFF
-,TRBV24-1,14,-,TRBJ1-2,TGTGCCACCAGTGATTTGTCGAGAAACTATGGCTACACCTTC,CATSDLSRNYGYTF
-,TRBV27,16,TRBD1,TRBJ2-7,TGTGCCAGCAGTCCGTCTGGACAGGTGTCGCCTTTACAGCAGTACTTC,CASSPSGQVSPLQQYF
-,TRBV7-9,14,TRBD2,TRBJ2-5,TGTGCCAGCAGCTTAGGCGGGGGCCAAGAGACCCAGTACTTC,CASSLGGGQETQYF
-,TRBV7-3,16,TRBD1,TRBJ2-2,TGTGCCAGCAGCTCGGACAGGTCACGGAGGACCGGGGAGCTGTTTTTT,CASSSDRSRRTGELFF
-,TRBV5-1,18,TRBD1,TRBJ1-6,TGCGCCAGCAGCTTGACTTGGTCGGGACAGGGGTCCAATTCACCCCTCCACTTT,CASSLTWSGQGSNSPLHF
-,TRBV10-3,18,-,TRBJ2-5,TGTGCCATCAGTGGCGGAAATCGGGACAACCCTTACCAAGAGACCCAGTACTTC,CAISGGNRDNPYQETQYF
-,TRBV7-9,17,TRBD1,TRBJ2-2,TGTGCCAGCAGCTTAGCGTCAGGGGGCGCTGGCACCGGGGAGCTGTTTTTT,CASSLASGGAGTGELFF
-,TRBV29-1,16,TRBD1,TRBJ2-1,TGCAGCGTTGTCGTGGGACAGGGGGGCTCCTACAATGAGCAGTTCTTC,CSVVVGQGGSYNEQFF
-,TRBV7-9,11,-,TRBJ2-7,TGTGCCAGCAGCCAGGACAGCCAGCAGTACTTC,CASSQDSQQYF
once,TRBV30,15,-,TRBJ1-5,TGTGCCTGGAGTACGGCGGGGGGGAGGAATCAGCCCCAGCATTTT,CAWSTAGGRNQPQHF
-,TRBV14,14,TRBD2,TRBJ2-3,TGTGCCAGCAGCCTGCGGGGGGGGCCAGATACGCAGTATTTT,CASSLRGGPDTQYF
-,TRBV6-5,13,-,TRBJ1-1,TGTGCCAGCCGGAGGGACCTGAACACTGAAGCTTTCTTT,CASRRDLNTEAFF
few,TRBV4-1,15,-,TRBJ2-3,TGCGCCAGCAGCCAAGTCGGCCGGTTGACAGATACGCAGTATTTT,CASSQVGRLTDTQYF
-,TRBV2,16,-,TRBJ2-3,TGTGCCAGCATTCGGGACGAGGCCGTTTACACAGATACGCAGTATTTT,CASIRDEAVYTDTQYF
-,TRBV3-1/TRBV3-2,13,-,TRBJ2-2,TGTGCCAGCAGCACCCGAAGGACCGGGGAGCTGTTTTTT,CASSTRRTGELFF
-,TRBV12-3/TRBV12-4,13,-,TRBJ1-2,TGTGCCAGCAGTCACCGCCTCGCCTATGGCTACACCTTC,CASSHRLAYGYTF
once,TRBV7-2,14,-,TRBJ2-7,TGTGCCAGCAGCTTAGCGTCACAGTCCTACGAGCAGTACTTC,CASSLASQSYEQYF
-,TRBV5-6,15,-,TRBJ1-6,TGTGCCAGCAGCTCGGACCTCAGGGGCGGTTCACCCCTCCACTTT,CASSSDLRGGSPLHF
once,TRBV7-2,19,TRBD1,TRBJ1-1,TGTGCCAGCAGCTCCCCAGGACAGGACGCCGAACCCTTGAGGGGTGAAGCTTTCTTT,CASSSPGQDAEPLRGEAFF
-,TRBV2,15,TRBD1,TRBJ1-6,TGTGCCAGCATCAGGGAGGGGGCGGTGAGGTCACCCCTCCACTTT,CASIREGAVRSPLHF
-,TRBV6-5,12,TRBD1,TRBJ1-1,TGTGCCAGCAAAACGACAGGGACTGAAGCTTTCTTT,CASKTTGTEAFF
-,TRBV4-1,16,-,TRBJ1-2,TGCGCCAGCAGCCAAGATTTTCGGGTGGCTAACTATGGCTACACCTTC,CASSQDFRVANYGYTF
-,TRBV3-1/TRBV3-2,15,-,TRBJ1-1,TGTGCCAGCAGCCAAGGGGCAGGGTTCGGAACTGAAGCTTTCTTT,CASSQGAGFGTEAFF
-,TRBV5-8,14,-,TRBJ2-2,TGTGCCAGCAGCTTGGGGCAGGGCACCGGGGAGCTGTTTTTT,CASSLGQGTGELFF
-,TRBV6-5,14,TRBD1,TRBJ1-1,TGTGCCAGCAGTTACTCGGACAGGGTCACTGAAGCTTTCTTT,CASSYSDRVTEAFF
-,TRBV25-1,15,-,TRBJ1-1,TGTGCCAGCAGTGAACCGACCGGGGGGGGCACTGAAGCTTTCTTT,CASSEPTGGGTEAFF
-,TRBV6-5,13,-,TRBJ1-6,TGTGCCAGCAGGACGGACTATAATTCACCCCTCCACTTT,CASRTDYNSPLHF
-,TRBV25-1,15,TRBD1,TRBJ1-1,TGTGCCAGCAGTGATGGGCAGGGGGGGCTGAATGAAGCTTTCTTT,CASSDGQGGLNEAFF
-,TRBV6-5,15,-,TRBJ1-5,TGTGCCAGCAGGCCGCGGGACCCGAACCGGGAGCCCCAGCATTTT,CASRPRDPNREPQHF
-,TRBV2,13,-,TRBJ2-5,TGTGCCAGCAGTCGACAGGGAGGAGAGACCCAGTACTTC,CASSRQGGETQYF
-,TRBV7-8,15,TRBD1,TRBJ2-1,TGTGCCAGCAGCCGAGACAGGGGCCACTACAATGAGCAGTTCTTC,CASSRDRGHYNEQFF
-,TRBV6-1,15,-,TRBJ1-5,TGTGCCAGCAGTGAAGTCGGGGGGGCGAGACAGCCCCAGCATTTT,CASSEVGGARQPQHF
-,TRBV7-9,15,TRBD1,TRBJ2-7,TGTGCCAGCAGCACTGGGACAGGGGGCCGCTACGAGCAGTACTTC,CASSTGTGGRYEQYF
-,TRBV5-8,17,-,TRBJ2-5,TGTGCCAGCAGCCCCAGATCGAATAGCAGGGATTTAGGGACCCAGTACTTC,CASSPRSNSRDLGTQYF
-,TRBV27,15,-,TRBJ2-7,TGTGCCAGCAGTTCTCCAGCTCTCGGCTCCTACGAGCAGTACTTC,CASSSPALGSYEQYF
-,TRBV11-1,14,TRBD1,TRBJ1-1,TGTGCCAGCAGCTTACCTACAGGGGGCACTGAAGCTTTCTTT,CASSLPTGGTEAFF
-,TRBV5-4,12,-,TRBJ2-5,TGTGCCAGCAGCTTGGGGCCGGAGACCCAGTACTTC,CASSLGPETQYF
-,TRBV3-1/TRBV3-2,17,-,TRBJ1-2,TGTGCCAGCAGCCAAGAGGTGAGGACTCGTCCCCACTATGGCTACACCTTC,CASSQEVRTRPHYGYTF
-,TRBV6-5,15,-,TRBJ1-2,TGTGCCAGCAGTTACAGGGCAGCAGGAAACTATGGCTACACCTTC,CASSYRAAGNYGYTF
once,TRBV18,14,-,TRBJ1-5,TGTGCCAGCTCACCACCAGGGGGAAATCAGCCCCAGCATTTT,CASSPPGGNQPQHF